A selection of T cell receptor beta chains follows, all from one sample in a study of brain T cells in children with intractable seizures. Only in-frame clones appear in the TCRdb table, and some are missing; sequencing was by immunoSEQ multiplex PCR. The table includes hundreds of thousands of clones, over 90% detected once. The sequenced sample was peripheral blood, obtained less than 6 months after surgery. These receptors were taken from a boy under two years old with tuberous sclerosis and intractable seizures. The CDR3 runs from the conserved cysteine through the conserved F or W. The D gene is left open where the match is weak. A row's size may be missing; if present it is once, few, many or a size class.

j_call clone_size d_call v_call cdr3_nt cdr3_aa
TRBJ2-3 NA TRBD1 TRBV24-1 TGTGCCACCAGTGAATCCCACACCGGGACAGGGTACACAGATACGCAGTATTTT CATSESHTGTGYTDTQYF
TRBJ1-5 NA NA TRBV28 TGTGCCAGCACAGGGGCAGGGCAGCCCCAGCATTTT CASTGAGQPQHF
TRBJ2-2 NA NA TRBV19 TGTGCCAGTATCCCGTCCCTGTCATCCGGGGAGCTGTTTTTT CASIPSLSSGELFF
TRBJ2-3 NA NA TRBV30 TGTGCCTGGAGTGTACCGAGCGCGGCGTCCACAGATACGCAGTATTTT CAWSVPSAASTDTQYF
TRBJ2-5 NA NA TRBV12-3/TRBV12-4 TGTGCCAGCAGTTTGGGTTTCCAAGAGACCCAGTACTTC CASSLGFQETQYF
TRBJ1-1 NA NA TRBV19 TGTGCCAGTCGGGGCCGGGCAAGCACTGAAGCTTTCTTT CASRGRASTEAFF
TRBJ2-7 NA NA TRBV15 TGTGCCACCAGCAGAGATCGGACTGCTTATGAGCAGTACTTC CATSRDRTAYEQYF
TRBJ1-3 NA NA TRBV4-2 TGTGCCAGCAGCCAAAACGTCAGCCCCTACTCTGGAAACACCATATATTTT CASSQNVSPYSGNTIYF
TRBJ2-3 NA NA TRBV19 TGTGCCAGTAGTAGCGTACCGACAGATACGCAGTATTTT CASSSVPTDTQYF
TRBJ2-7 NA TRBD2 TRBV4-1 TGCGCCAGCAGCCAACCAATAGCGGGGGGGGCCTACGAGCAGTACTTC CASSQPIAGGAYEQYF
TRBJ1-1 NA NA TRBV6-5 TGTGCCAGCAGTCCACAGGGCCGCCAGACTGAAGCTTTCTTT CASSPQGRQTEAFF
TRBJ1-4 once NA TRBV19 TGTGCCAGTAGTCCGGACAGACTTTTGGGTAATGAAAAACTGTTTTTT CASSPDRLLGNEKLFF
TRBJ2-3 NA TRBD2 TRBV5-1 TGCGCCAGCCTCAAACCGGGCGGGAGCTATTATACGCAGTATTTT CASLKPGGSYYTQYF
TRBJ2-6 once TRBD1 TRBV19 TGTGCCAGTAGTTCGGACAGGGGAGGCTCTGGGGCCAACGTCCTGACTTTC CASSSDRGGSGANVLTF
TRBJ2-2 NA TRBD1 TRBV7-3 TGTGCCAGCAGCTCACAGGGGGCCGGGGAGCTGTTTTTT CASSSQGAGELFF
TRBJ1-1 NA NA TRBV7-6 TGTGCCAGCAGCTTAAGTTCCCAGGGCGAAGCTTTCTTT CASSLSSQGEAFF
TRBJ2-1 NA NA TRBV11-3 TGTGCCAGCAGCTTAGATCTTAGCAGAAACTACAATGAGCAGTTCTTC CASSLDLSRNYNEQFF
TRBJ1-5 NA NA TRBV7-9 TGTGCCAGCAGCAACGACAGACTCAATCAGCCCCAGCATTTT CASSNDRLNQPQHF
TRBJ1-3 once NA TRBV4-2 TGTGCCAGCAGCCAAGGTCTGAAGATAGGAAACACCATATATTTT CASSQGLKIGNTIYF
TRBJ1-1 NA NA TRBV10-2 TGCGCCAGCAGTGAGTCGAGCGGGGGGAAAGCTTTCTTT CASSESSGGKAFF
TRBJ1-1 NA NA TRBV19 TGTGCCAGTAGTATGACCGGTAAGACTGAAGCTTTCTTT CASSMTGKTEAFF
TRBJ2-5 NA TRBD2 TRBV7-2 TGTGCCAGCAGCTTAGCGGGAGGGCTGAGGGAGACCCAGTACTTC CASSLAGGLRETQYF
TRBJ1-2 NA NA TRBV30 TGTGCCTGGAGCCCAGGGGAGCCTGGCTACACCTTC CAWSPGEPGYTF
TRBJ2-5 NA TRBD2 TRBV4-1 TGCGCCAGCAGCCAAGACGAAGCGGGAGGCGAGACCCAGTACTTC CASSQDEAGGETQYF
TRBJ2-2 NA TRBD2 TRBV5-1 TGCGCCAGCTTACCGGGACTAGCGGGAGGGCCCACCGGGGAGCTGTTTTTT CASLPGLAGGPTGELFF
TRBJ2-1 NA NA TRBV6-5 TGTGCCAGCAGTTACTCGAGGCAGGGTGTACATGAGCAGTTCTTC CASSYSRQGVHEQFF
TRBJ2-3 NA TRBD2 TRBV3-1/TRBV3-2 TGTGCCAGCAGCCTATACCGGGGGGGCGCCGATACGCAGTATTTT CASSLYRGGADTQYF
TRBJ2-2 NA NA TRBV30 TGTGCCTGGCAGACAGTCCTAGACACCGGGGAGCTGTTTTTT CAWQTVLDTGELFF
TRBJ2-5 NA TRBD2 TRBV5-1 TGCGCCAGCAGCTTGCGCCTAGCGGGGGCCCAAGAGACCCAGTACTTC CASSLRLAGAQETQYF
TRBJ2-3 NA NA TRBV12-3/TRBV12-4 TGTGCCAGCAGTTTACCGGGACTCCTCTTGCAGTATTTT CASSLPGLLLQYF
TRBJ1-3 NA NA TRBV14 TGTGCCAGCAGCCAAGTCAGGGGCGGAAACACCATATATTTT CASSQVRGGNTIYF
TRBJ2-3 NA NA TRBV20-1 TGCAGTGCTAGTGCTACAGCCTCCTACACAGATACGCAGTATTTT CSASATASYTDTQYF
TRBJ1-2 NA NA TRBV3-1/TRBV3-2 TGTGCCAGCAGCCAAGATCTAGCACCTAACTATGGCTACACCTTC CASSQDLAPNYGYTF
TRBJ2-7 NA TRBD1 TRBV19 TGTGCCAGTAGTCCCGGGACAGGGGTTTACTACGAGCAGTACTTC CASSPGTGVYYEQYF
TRBJ2-2 NA NA TRBV24-1 TGTGCCACCAGTGATTTGCAGGCCGGGGAGCTGTTTTTT CATSDLQAGELFF
TRBJ2-5 NA NA TRBV5-8 TGTGCCAGCAGCTCCTCAGGGAGTATCCTAGAGACCCAGTACTTC CASSSSGSILETQYF
TRBJ2-3 once TRBD2 TRBV4-2 TGTGCCAGCAGCCAAGACAAGGTCCGGGCTAGCGGTAACACAGATACGCAGTATTTT CASSQDKVRASGNTDTQYF
TRBJ2-2 NA TRBD2 TRBV6-4 TGTGCCAGCAGCGGGACTAGCGGGAGGCCCGGGTCGTACACCGGGGAGCTGTTTTTT CASSGTSGRPGSYTGELFF
TRBJ1-1 few TRBD1 TRBV6-5 TGTGCCAGCAGGACAGGGGCGAACACTGAAGCTTTCTTT CASRTGANTEAFF
TRBJ2-1 NA NA TRBV21-1 TGTGCCAGCAGCAAAGCGACTGGCAATGAGCAGTTCTTC CASSKATGNEQFF
TRBJ1-2 NA NA TRBV6-2/TRBV6-3 TGTGCCAGCAGTTATGTCGGGGGGTATGGCTACACCTTC CASSYVGGYGYTF
TRBJ2-7 NA TRBD2 TRBV6-1 TGTGCCAGCAGTGATCTAGCGGGAGCCGACGAGCAGTACTTC CASSDLAGADEQYF
TRBJ2-7 NA NA TRBV27 TGTGCCAGCAGTTTAGGGGGACGCAGCTCCTACGAGCAGTACTTC CASSLGGRSSYEQYF
TRBJ1-2 few TRBD1 TRBV4-2 TGTGCCACACAGGGACAGGGCTCTATCTATGGCTACACCTTC CATQGQGSIYGYTF
TRBJ2-3 NA NA TRBV9 TGTGCCAGCAGCGTTAGCACAGATACGCAGTATTTT CASSVSTDTQYF
TRBJ2-7 NA TRBD2 TRBV6-2/TRBV6-3 TGTGCCAGCAGTTATGAACTAGCGGGTCCCTACGAGCAGTACTTC CASSYELAGPYEQYF
TRBJ2-1 NA NA TRBV6-5 TGTGCCAGCAGTTACGAACAGGGATTCTATGAGCAGTTCTTC CASSYEQGFYEQFF
TRBJ1-1 NA NA TRBV4-1 TGCGCCAGCAGCCAAGCGGGAGGGCAGGGAGGGACTGAAGCTTTCTTT CASSQAGGQGGTEAFF
TRBJ1-1 NA NA TRBV7-9 TGTGCCAGCACGGACCGCGGCGGCACTGAAGCTTTCTTT CASTDRGGTEAFF
TRBJ1-1 NA NA TRBV7-9 TGTGCCAGCAGCTTAGTCGTGGGGGACACTGAAGCTTTCTTT CASSLVVGDTEAFF
TRBJ1-2 NA NA TRBV7-9 TGTGCCAGCAGCACCACCTCCCTGGACTATGGCTACACCTTC CASSTTSLDYGYTF
TRBJ2-7 NA NA TRBV6-5 TGTGCCAGCGGCCGGGCCGACTACGAGCAGTACTTC CASGRADYEQYF
TRBJ1-4 NA NA TRBV3-1/TRBV3-2 TGTGCCAGCAGCCAAGGCGAGTTGGAGGGGGAAAAACTGTTTTTT CASSQGELEGEKLFF
TRBJ2-5 NA TRBD2 TRBV15 TGTGCCACCAGCAGAGCCCCGCGGGGGTCCCAAGAGACCCAGTACTTC CATSRAPRGSQETQYF
TRBJ2-1 NA NA TRBV3-1/TRBV3-2 TGTGCCAGCAGCCAAGTACCCGCGGGGAGCTCCTACAATGAGCAGTTCTTC CASSQVPAGSSYNEQFF
TRBJ2-5 NA NA TRBV25-1 TGTGCCAGCAGTGAATACGGCTGGGTGCGGGAGACCCAGTACTTC CASSEYGWVRETQYF
TRBJ1-1 NA NA TRBV12-3/TRBV12-4 TGTGCCAGCAGTTTGGGACCGAACACTGAAGCTTTCTTT CASSLGPNTEAFF
TRBJ2-3 NA TRBD2 TRBV30 TGTGCCTGGAGTGTTACTGGCGGGAGTGCAGATACGCAGTATTTT CAWSVTGGSADTQYF
TRBJ1-1 once NA TRBV19 TGTGCCAGTAGTATAATTGGCCTCGAAGCTTTCTTT CASSIIGLEAFF